A selection of T cell receptor beta chains follows, all from one sample in a study of beta chain features in type 1 diabetes. Produced via immunoSEQ multiplex PCR; TCRdb's table is partial and in-frame only. The sample holds more than 110,000 clones, 6.9% seen once. The material sequenced was central memory CD4+ T cells from blood. These receptors were obtained from a woman aged 30 to 39 in good health. Each CDR3 is given with its conserved first and last residue. A D gene is named only where the DNA matches it firmly. Clone size is stated in some rows and not others, as once, few, many or a class when expanded.

v_gene	abundance	j_gene	d_gene	CDR3aa	CDR3nt
TRBV6-5	-	TRBJ1-5	-	CASGLRGSNQPQHF	TGTGCCAGCGGGTTAAGGGGGAGCAATCAGCCCCAGCATTTT
TRBV9	few	TRBJ2-5	-	CASSVSSQETQYF	TGTGCCAGCAGCGTCTCGAGCCAAGAGACCCAGTACTTC
TRBV7-9	many	TRBJ2-7	-	CASSSTVTYEQYF	TGTGCCAGCAGCTCCACAGTCACCTACGAGCAGTACTTC
TRBV28	-	TRBJ2-5	-	CASSFTGQETQYF	TGTGCCAGCAGTTTTACAGGGCAGGAGACCCAGTACTTC
TRBV5-1	-	TRBJ1-2	-	CASREEGLEGYTF	TGCGCCAGCCGGGAAGAGGGATTGGAGGGCTACACCTTC
TRBV6-6	-	TRBJ1-2	TRBD1	CASSYGTGIGYTF	TGTGCCAGCAGTTACGGGACAGGGATTGGCTACACCTTC
TRBV6-1	few	TRBJ2-7	TRBD1	CASSNPGQRHEQYF	TGTGCCAGCAGTAATCCGGGACAGCGGCACGAGCAGTACTTC
TRBV25-1	few	TRBJ1-5	TRBD1	CASSGQGAQGRSQPQHF	TGTGCCAGCTCGGGACAGGGGGCGCAAGGTCGGAGTCAGCCCCAGCATTTT
TRBV4-2	few	TRBJ2-3	TRBD2	CASSQDKLILAGGTDTQYF	TGTGCCAGCAGCCAAGATAAGCTTATACTAGCGGGGGGCACAGATACGCAGTATTTT
TRBV28	-	TRBJ2-6	TRBD2	CASRTPTGGETGANVLTF	TGTGCCAGCAGGACCCCTACGGGAGGAGAGACTGGGGCCAACGTCCTGACTTTC
TRBV4-2	few	TRBJ2-5	TRBD2	CASSHSSGQETQYF	TGTGCCAGCAGCCATTCTAGCGGGCAAGAGACCCAGTACTTC
TRBV7-2	few	TRBJ1-1	-	CASSLGGEAFF	TGTGCCAGCAGCTTGGGAGGTGAAGCTTTCTTT
TRBV9	many	TRBJ2-7	-	CASSVGGGSPYEQYF	TGTGCCAGCAGCGTAGGAGGCGGTTCCCCCTACGAGCAGTACTTC
TRBV7-2	few	TRBJ2-1	-	CASSFSGSYNEQFF	TGTGCCAGCAGCTTTAGCGGAAGTTACAATGAGCAGTTCTTC
TRBV5-1	-	TRBJ1-1	-	CASSSGQPNTEAFF	TGCGCCAGCAGCTCTGGACAGCCGAACACTGAAGCTTTCTTT
TRBV4-3	-	TRBJ2-3	TRBD2	CASSQTFSGMGTDTQYF	TGCGCCAGCAGCCAGACTTTTAGCGGGATGGGAACAGATACGCAGTATTTT
TRBV5-1	-	TRBJ2-2	-	CASSNRTGLGELFF	TGCGCCAGCAGCAACCGAACAGGGCTAGGGGAGCTGTTTTTT
TRBV6-1	few	TRBJ2-1	-	CASSLEGRTEQFF	TGTGCCAGCAGTTTGGAGGGGCGGACTGAGCAGTTCTTC
TRBV11-2	many	TRBJ1-2	-	CASSLERRGNYGYTF	TGTGCCAGCAGCTTAGAACGGCGGGGAAACTATGGCTACACCTTC
TRBV7-2	many	TRBJ2-1	TRBD2	CASSLSKLAGGFVNEQFF	TGTGCCAGCAGCTTATCGAAACTAGCGGGAGGGTTTGTTAATGAGCAGTTCTTC
TRBV6-6	many	TRBJ2-1	TRBD2	CASRTSGVNEQFF	TGTGCCAGCAGGACTAGCGGAGTCAATGAGCAGTTCTTC
TRBV7-9	many	TRBJ2-7	TRBD1	CASSGRDRGSRYEQYF	TGTGCCAGCAGCGGGCGGGACAGGGGAAGCAGATACGAGCAGTACTTC
TRBV7-2	few	TRBJ2-7	TRBD2	CASSLASGTGEQYF	TGTGCCAGCAGCTTAGCCAGCGGGACCGGCGAGCAGTACTTC
TRBV30	many	TRBJ2-7	TRBD2	CAWRTGGGSYEQYF	TGTGCCTGGAGGACGGGGGGGGGCTCCTACGAGCAGTACTTC
TRBV30	-	TRBJ1-4	-	CAWSVTNEKLFF	TGTGCCTGGAGTGTAACAAATGAAAAACTGTTTTTT
TRBV7-3	few	TRBJ1-5	TRBD1	CASSTRQGAQPQHF	TGTGCCAGCAGCACCCGACAGGGTGCGCAGCCCCAGCATTTT
TRBV4-3	-	TRBJ2-1	TRBD2	CASSQAAGGQVSYNEQFF	TGCGCCAGCAGCCAAGCAGCGGGAGGGCAAGTCTCCTACAATGAGCAGTTCTTC
TRBV5-1	-	TRBJ2-2	TRBD1	CASGTTGQGSTGELFF	TGCGCATCCGGGACGACGGGACAGGGGAGCACCGGGGAGCTGTTTTTT
TRBV2	-	TRBJ1-1	-	CATNRQGNTEAFF	TGTGCCACCAATCGTCAGGGGAACACTGAAGCTTTCTTT
TRBV30	-	TRBJ2-7	-	CAWRAPNSLRGEQYF	TGTGCCTGGAGGGCACCGAATAGCTTAAGGGGAGAGCAGTACTTC
TRBV6-6	many	TRBJ1-4	-	CASSRNGQHEKLFF	TGTGCCAGCAGTCGGAATGGACAGCATGAAAAACTGTTTTTT